The 13 T cell receptor beta chains given below trace back to one sample, sequenced in a study of T cell responses to AZD1222 COVID-19 vaccine. Method: immunoSEQ multiplex PCR; TCRdb's copy keeps in-frame clones and lacks some. The sample has 160,000 or so clones, under 95% seen once; the top ten hold about 1%. The sequencing here drew on peripheral blood, taken 28 days after the second AZD1222 dose. The receptors come from an adult who received the AZD1222 COVID-19 vaccine.

This clone was detected only a few times. The chain links TRBV6-4 to TRBJ1-6, with a tentative D call TRBD1 (6 bases). The ends were cut back, 2 bases at V and 10 bases at J, with 12 bases in the middle. Germline CDR1 and CDR2: MRHNA and SNTAGT. The CDR3 sequence is 14 residues long. Written as DNA, the CDR3 is TGTGCCAGCAGTGACGGGACAAGTGGATCACCCCTCCACTTT. Its protein product is CASSDGTSGSPLHF.

The chain has TRBV6-5 and TRBJ1-2, with a tentative D call TRBD1 (6 bases). The germline V gene has CDR1 MNHEY and CDR2 SVGAGI. Between the trimmed V and J ends, which lost 2 bases and 8 bases, there was a span of 12 bases. The length of the CDR3 is 13 residues. CDR3 in amino acids: CASSYAQGQGYTF. The CDR3 nucleotides are TGTGCCAGCAGTTACGCTCAGGGGCAAGGCTACACCTTC.

The chain couples TRBV7-9 to TRBJ1-5; 7 bases align to TRBD1. The CDR3 runs 17 residues. The ends lost 1 base at V and 0 bases at J; junction bases unmatched: 6. From germline, CDR1 is SEHNR and CDR2 FQNEAQ (reference sequence). The CDR3 coding sequence is TGTGCCAGCAGCTTAGAGGGGGACAGTTATAGCAATCAGCCCCAGCATTTT. It codes for CASSLEGDSYSNQPQHF.

The chain is built from TRBV5-3 and TRBJ1-1, with D possibly TRBD1 on 5 matching bases. TRBV5-3 is an ORF, with its function uncertain. The CDR3 is 16 amino acids. Trimming left V 4 bases short and J 0 bases short, with 16 bases between. CDR3 bases: TGTGCCAGAAGCACCCCAGGGAGAAGCGTGAACACTGAAGCTTTCTTT. Its translation is CARSTPGRSVNTEAFF.

Concerning this clone itself: A junction end diverges from the germline sequence, so it may reflect a read error. The chain carries TRBV7-6 and TRBJ1-3, with D possibly matching TRBD1 (5 bases). The germline V gene encodes CDR1 SGHVS and CDR2 FNYEAQ. The CDR3 loop spans 15 amino acids. CDR3 nucleotides: TGTGCCAGCAGCTCGTCGCTGGGGGAGGGAACCACCATATATTTT. Its translation is CASSSSLGEGTTIYF.

CDR3 DNA: TGTGCCAGCAGCGCCCGACCAATTGGTTCAACTAATGAAAAACTGTTTTTT. It is translated as CASSARPIGSTNEKLFF. The chain uses TRBV2 and TRBJ1-4; no firm D call. There are 17 residues in the CDR3. Germline CDR1 and CDR2: SNHLY and FYNNEI. V lost 6 bases and J 0 bases, leaving 17 bases between the germline ends.

The V call is TRBV19, the J call TRBJ1-2; 10 bases are shared with TRBD1. This CDR3 is built from 13 residues. The J segment lost 7 bases and the V segment lost 5 bases, leaving 4 bases of the junction unmatched. CDR1 and CDR2 from the germline V gene are LNHDA and SQIVND (reference sequence). The CDR3 protein is CASSPGQGFGYTF. Here the CDR3 DNA reads TGTGCCAGTAGTCCGGGACAGGGGTTTGGCTACACCTTC.

The chain links TRBV7-9 to TRBJ1-4, with D hard to call. Trimming removed 5 bases at V and 7 bases at J, with 5 bases between. The CDR3 runs to 11 residues. Germline V lookup: CDR1 SEHNR, CDR2 FQNEAQ (reference sequence). As DNA, the CDR3 is TGTGCCAGCAGCCCGGTTGAAAAACTGTTTTTT. This translates into CASSPVEKLFF.

This clone was counted once. J is TRBJ2-2 and V is TRBV19, with 7 positions matching TRBD1. Germline V gene sequence: CDR1 LNHDA, CDR2 SQIVND (reference sequence). The trim removed 6 bases at V and 4 bases at J, leaving 8 bases unmatched. CDR3 size: 15 residues. DNA of the CDR3: TGTGCCAGTAGCAAACAGGGGATCGGCACCGGGGAGCTGTTTTTT. Protein: CASSKQGIGTGELFF.

The chain employs TRBV5-5 and TRBJ1-2, with TRBD1 matching over 7 bases. V was pared by 3 bases and J by 4 bases, with 3 bases of the junction left unmatched. Per germline, CDR1 SGHKS and CDR2 YYEKEE (reference sequence). This CDR3 is 13 amino acids long. In DNA form, the CDR3 reads TGTGCCAGCAGCTGGACAGGTACCTATGGCTACACCTTC. As protein: CASSWTGTYGYTF. Full variable domain (remainder filled in from reference TRBV5-5 and TRBJ1-2): DAGVTQSPTHLIKTRGQQVTLRCSPISGHKSVSWYQQVLGQGPQFIFQYYEKEERGRGNFPDRFSARQFPNYSSELNVNALLLGDSALYLCASSWTGTYGYTFGSGTRLTVV.

V is TRBV5-8 and J is TRBJ1-4; perhaps TRBD1 as D (5 bases). The CDR3 consists of 15 residues. The germline CDR1 and CDR2 sequences are SGHTS and YDEGEE. Trimming shortened V by 5 bases and J by 0 bases, and 11 bases separated the two germline ends. This CDR3 reads CASSLQGTTNEKLFF. The CDR3 DNA is TGTGCCAGCAGTCTTCAGGGCACAACTAATGAAAAACTGTTTTTT.

V gene TRBV3-1 (or the pseudogene TRBV3-2) combines with J gene TRBJ1-3; 10 nucleotides agree with TRBD1. The trim removed 3 bases at V and 4 bases at J, leaving 9 bases unmatched. This CDR3 comprises 17 residues. Germline lookup yields CDR1 LGHDT and CDR2 YNNKEL (reference sequence). CDR3 in DNA: TGTGCCAGCAGCCACACCGGGACAGGGGAATTAGGAAACACCATATATTTT. Its translation: CASSHTGTGELGNTIYF.

This sequence joins TRBV18 and TRBJ2-1; 8 nucleotides match TRBD1. Losses at the gene ends were 4 bases for V and 7 bases for J; bases not matched to a gene: 6. The V gene's germline CDR1 is KGHSH and CDR2 LQKENI. The CDR3 has 14 amino acids. CDR3: CASSLSGQENEQFF. The CDR3 DNA sequence: TGTGCCAGCTCACTATCGGGACAGGAAAATGAGCAGTTCTTC.